One and the same sample provided the 5 T cell receptor beta chains below, sequenced in a study of T-cell memory formation after mild COVID-19. TCRdb re-called the 5' RACE reads through MiXCR, storing one row per CDR3 protein. The sample lists 280,000 or so distinct CDR3 sequences, around 17% seen once, with more than 20% in the top ten. The sequenced sample consisted of PBMCs or a T cell subset sorted from them (not recorded which). The receptors originated from a man aged 18-30 years who had mild COVID-19 (a few samples of this study predate the infection). Cell type and time point are not known.

This clonotype was found once. V is TRBV7-3 and J is TRBJ2-1; 11 nucleotides line up with TRBD2. V was pared by 6 bases and J by 3 bases, with 7 bases of the junction left unmatched. Germline CDR1 SGHTA, CDR2 FQGTGA. This CDR3 is built from 16 residues. CDR3 bases: TGTGCCAGCAGTACTGACCTAGCGGGGGGCTACAATGAGCAGTTCTTC. Its translation is CASSTDLAGGYNEQFF.

The chain uses TRBV12-3 or TRBV12-4 and TRBJ1-5; D gene ambiguous. V gave up 5 bases and J gave up 3 bases, with 14 bases separating them. The CDR3 runs to 15 residues. DNA of the CDR3: TGTGCCAGCAGTCCCCTAGGCGGGAACAATCAGCCCCAGCATTTT. Protein: CASSPLGGNNQPQHF.

This clonotype was seen repeatedly, ten times or more. The chain has TRBV13 and TRBJ2-3; 10 bases map to TRBD2. Looked up from germline, CDR1 is PRHDT and CDR2 is FYEKMQ (reference sequence). V lost 0 bases to trimming and J lost 1 base; unmatched junction nucleotides: 1. CDR3 size: 16 residues. CDR3 protein: CASSLGLAGGTDTQYF. In DNA, the CDR3 is TGTGCCAGCAGCTTAGGCCTAGCGGGGGGCACAGATACGCAGTATTTT.

The rearrangement joins TRBV19 to TRBJ1-1, with TRBD1 matching 7 bases. Germline CDR1 reads LNHDA; CDR2 reads SQIVND (reference sequence). The CDR3 runs 14 residues. The trim removed 6 bases at V and 0 bases at J, leaving 4 bases unmatched. The CDR3 DNA sequence: TGTGCCAGTAGCCGGGACAGCGTGAACACTGAAGCTTTCTTT. This translates into CASSRDSVNTEAFF.

The V and J genes are TRBV5-1 and TRBJ2-3; the D is unclear. Trimming shortened V by 0 bases and J by 6 bases, and 5 bases separated the two germline ends. Germline V gene sequence: CDR1 SGHRS, CDR2 YFSETQ. CDR3 length: 12 amino acids. The CDR3 sequence is CASSLDLDTQYF. DNA of the CDR3: TGCGCCAGCAGCTTGGATTTGGATACGCAGTATTTT.